Listed below are T cell receptor beta chains from one sample, sequenced in a study of OX40 agonist ivuxolimab in advanced cancers. TCRdb's copy holds only in-frame clones and misses some; the assay was immunoSEQ multiplex PCR. The table includes approximately 20,000 clones, roughly 80% detected once. The sequencing here drew on CD4+ or CD8+ T cells sorted from blood, taken in a trial of the OX40 agonist ivuxolimab. These receptors all stem from an adult with an advanced solid tumor such as melanoma, head and neck, liver or kidney cancer. Both conserved end residues are part of each CDR3. A D gene is named only where the DNA matches it firmly. Clone size is shown for a subset of rows, as once, few, many or a class of expanded clone.

abundance	v_gene	d_gene	j_gene	CDR3aa	CDR3nt
NA	TRBV27	TRBD1	TRBJ2-1	CASSLTGTGYNEQFF	TGTGCCAGCAGCTTGACCGGGACAGGATACAATGAGCAGTTCTTC
medium-sized	TRBV4-1	NA	TRBJ1-2	CASSQEPGITNYGYTF	TGCGCCAGCAGCCAAGAGCCAGGGATTACTAACTATGGCTACACCTTC
NA	TRBV7-9	NA	TRBJ2-2	CASIQGFTGELFF	TGTGCCAGCATTCAGGGATTCACCGGGGAGCTGTTTTTT
NA	TRBV6-4	NA	TRBJ2-1	CASSVGFSSYNEQFF	TGTGCCAGCAGTGTTGGTTTTAGCTCCTACAATGAGCAGTTCTTC
NA	TRBV9	NA	TRBJ2-4	CASSSQGESAKNIQYF	TGTGCCAGCAGCTCCCAGGGAGAATCGGCCAAAAACATTCAGTACTTC
once	TRBV10-3	TRBD1	TRBJ2-3	CAGSLQGETDTQYF	TGTGCCGGTTCTCTTCAGGGGGAGACAGATACGCAGTATTTT
NA	TRBV7-6	TRBD1	TRBJ2-7	CASSKGQGAYEQYF	TGTGCCAGCAGTAAGGGACAGGGGGCTTACGAGCAGTACTTC
NA	TRBV28	NA	TRBJ2-7	CASSNYEQYF	TGTGCCAGCAGTAACTACGAGCAGTACTTC
NA	TRBV15	NA	TRBJ1-5	CATSSPKYNQPQHF	TGTGCCACCAGCAGCCCCAAGTACAATCAGCCCCAGCATTTT
NA	TRBV5-1	NA	TRBJ2-1	CASSLGLANEQFF	TGCGCCAGCAGCTTAGGCCTAGCTAATGAGCAGTTCTTC
NA	TRBV20-1	NA	TRBJ1-1	CLRSLNTEAFF	TGCCTTAGGTCTTTGAACACTGAAGCTTTCTTT
NA	TRBV5-1	TRBD2	TRBJ2-2	CASSEWSGTSGPNTGELFF	TGCGCCAGCAGCGAATGGTCCGGGACTAGCGGTCCGAACACCGGGGAGCTGTTTTTT
NA	TRBV27	NA	TRBJ2-7	CASSLRQFAYEQYF	TGTGCCAGCAGTTTACGACAGTTTGCCTACGAGCAGTACTTC
NA	TRBV25-1	TRBD1	TRBJ2-7	CASSEDRGIIYEQYF	TGTGCCAGCAGTGAGGACAGGGGAATTATCTACGAGCAGTACTTC
NA	TRBV7-8	NA	TRBJ2-1	CASSFVDEQFF	TGTGCCAGCAGCTTTGTCGATGAGCAGTTCTTC
NA	TRBV30	TRBD1	TRBJ2-7	CAWSSGQGNYEQYF	TGTGCCTGGAGTTCCGGACAGGGGAACTACGAGCAGTACTTC
NA	TRBV28	TRBD1	TRBJ1-4	CASRWTGPATNEKLFF	TGTGCCAGCCGATGGACAGGACCTGCAACTAATGAAAAACTGTTTTTT
NA	TRBV27	TRBD2	TRBJ2-2	CASRGLAGITGELFF	TGTGCCAGCAGAGGACTAGCGGGAATCACCGGGGAGCTGTTTTTT
NA	TRBV6-4	NA	TRBJ2-1	CASSPTSSGNEQFF	TGTGCCAGCAGTCCCACGTCGAGCGGGAATGAGCAGTTCTTC
NA	TRBV27	NA	TRBJ2-2	CASSFSVRGELFF	TGTGCCAGCAGTTTTTCCGTTCGCGGGGAGCTGTTTTTT
once	TRBV6-5	NA	TRBJ2-7	CASSYGTYEQYF	TGTGCCAGCAGTTACGGAACCTACGAGCAGTACTTC
NA	TRBV19	TRBD1	TRBJ1-5	CASSIGTGGFQPQHF	TGTGCCAGTAGTATTGGTACAGGGGGATTTCAGCCCCAGCATTTT
NA	TRBV5-1	TRBD1	TRBJ2-1	CASSLLRQGFSYNEQFF	TGCGCCAGCAGCTTGCTCCGACAGGGATTCTCCTACAATGAGCAGTTCTTC
NA	TRBV2	TRBD1	TRBJ1-5	CASSFGQGGGNQPQHF	TGTGCCAGCAGTTTCGGACAGGGTGGTGGCAATCAGCCCCAGCATTTT
NA	TRBV6-1	NA	TRBJ1-5	CASSVTGPLPNQPQHF	TGTGCCAGCAGTGTCACGGGACCGCTCCCCAATCAGCCCCAGCATTTT
NA	TRBV6-5	NA	TRBJ1-1	CASSYSGSTEAFF	TGTGCCAGCAGTTACTCCGGGTCGACTGAAGCTTTCTTT
NA	TRBV11-2	NA	TRBJ2-7	CASSLNPGNYEQYF	TGTGCCAGCAGCTTAAATCCCGGGAACTACGAGCAGTACTTC
NA	TRBV6-5	TRBD1	TRBJ2-7	CASRKQGSPYEQYF	TGTGCCAGCAGAAAACAGGGGTCCCCCTACGAGCAGTACTTC
few	TRBV7-2	NA	TRBJ1-1	CASSLPFRALRNTEAFF	TGTGCCAGCAGCCTCCCCTTCAGGGCTCTAAGGAACACTGAAGCTTTCTTT
once	TRBV29-1	NA	TRBJ1-2	CSVDFPGYYGYTF	TGCAGCGTTGACTTTCCCGGCTACTATGGCTACACCTTC
NA	TRBV27	NA	TRBJ2-7	CASSGIGRTSYEQYF	TGTGCCAGCAGTGGGATCGGACGGACCTCCTACGAGCAGTACTTC
once	TRBV11-3	NA	TRBJ2-1	CASSLVSYNEQFF	TGTGCCAGCAGCTTAGTCAGCTACAATGAGCAGTTCTTC
NA	TRBV30	TRBD2	TRBJ2-3	CAWFGPSGDTDTQYF	TGTGCCTGGTTTGGGCCTAGCGGGGACACAGATACGCAGTATTTT
NA	TRBV28	TRBD2	TRBJ2-1	CASSTLILAGITYNEQFF	TGTGCCAGCAGTACCCTGATACTAGCGGGAATAACCTACAATGAGCAGTTCTTC
many	TRBV5-6	NA	TRBJ2-7	CASSFKRTYEQYF	TGTGCCAGCAGCTTTAAGCGGACCTACGAGCAGTACTTC
NA	TRBV5-4	NA	TRBJ2-1	CASSLDLPNEQFF	TGTGCCAGCAGCTTAGACCTACCGAATGAGCAGTTCTTC
NA	TRBV6-5	NA	TRBJ1-1	CASNPEVNTEAFF	TGTGCCAGCAATCCGGAGGTGAACACTGAAGCTTTCTTT